This T cell receptor (beta chain) was sequenced in a study of T cells in localized non-small cell lung cancer. Findings and caveats of the study: Appearance in adjacent lung was seen for a median approximately 60 of the top 100 tumor clones. Sequencing covered just one tumor region, so heterogeneity cannot be ruled out.

With regard to this clone: Its antigen is unidentified.

Some clones are missing from TCRdb's copy, which holds only in-frame ones; the method was immunoSEQ multiplex PCR. The sample holds 20,000 to 25,000 clones; around 90% are singletons and the top ten take roughly 23%. V lost 6 bases, J lost 8 bases, and 12 bases lay in between. Germline V CDR1 and CDR2: SGHDT, YYEEEE. This CDR3 comprises 12 residues. The chain has TRBV5-6 and TRBJ2-1; a weak D match, TRBD1 (5 bases). The clonotype comes from a man aged 40-75 years with stage I squamous cell lung carcinoma. The sequencing used peripheral blood, collected before any cancer treatment. The chain's CDR3 is CASTQGRDEQFF. For the CDR3, the DNA is TGTGCCAGCACCCAGGGTCGGGATGAGCAGTTCTTC.